Presented here are 8 T cell receptor beta chains from one specimen sequenced in a study of cytomegalovirus exposure and HLA in healthy donors. The PCR used 60 Vbeta and 13 Jbeta primers. Here immunoSEQ multiplex PCR was the method, and the copy in TCRdb shows in-frame clones only, minus some. The table has 75,000 to 90,000 clones, 60% to 85% seen once. Sequenced: PBMCs. The receptors derive from a woman between 40 and 55 years old in good health and CMV-seropositive.

This chain links TRBV4-1 with TRBJ1-4; D is possibly TRBD1 (6 bases). Germline values: CDR1 MGHRA, CDR2 YSYEKL. Trimming removed 4 bases at V and 7 bases at J, with 10 bases between. This CDR3 has 13 residues. Written as DNA, the CDR3 is TGCGCCAGCAGCCTTCGGACAGTTGAAAAACTGTTTTTT. Amino acids: CASSLRTVEKLFF.

The chain couples TRBV6-5 to TRBJ1-5; a weak D match, TRBD1 (5 bases). The germline V gene encodes CDR1 MNHEY and CDR2 SVGAGI. This CDR3 comprises 15 residues. Trimming pared 5 bases from V and 2 bases from J, leaving 13 bases between. CDR3 protein: CASSPLGGGNQPQHF. The CDR3 nucleotides read TGTGCCAGCAGTCCCTTAGGAGGGGGCAATCAGCCCCAGCATTTT.

The CDR3 sequence: CAWTGQLGETQYF. The CDR3 nucleotides are TGTGCCTGGACCGGACAGTTGGGGGAGACCCAGTACTTC. The V gene is TRBV30, the J gene TRBJ2-5, with D perhaps matching TRBD1 (6 bases). Germline V gives CDR1 GTSNPN, CDR2 SVGIG (reference sequence). The CDR3 runs 13 residues. Trimming removed 4 bases at V and 5 bases at J, with 14 bases between.

The chain links TRBV7-2 to TRBJ2-5, with TRBD2 matching 7 bases. The length of the CDR3 is 14 residues. CDR1 is SGHTA and CDR2 is FQGNSA in the germline V gene. V lost 2 bases to trimming and J lost 3 bases; unmatched junction nucleotides: 3. The CDR3 protein is CASSLMLAEETQYF. CDR3 in DNA: TGTGCCAGCAGCTTAATGCTAGCGGAAGAGACCCAGTACTTC.

This clone was counted only a few times. The genes are TRBV11-1 and TRBJ2-7; D possibly corresponds to TRBD1 (5 bases). This CDR3 has 16 residues. Germline V gene sequence: CDR1 SGHAT, CDR2 FQDESV (reference sequence). The V gene lost 0 bases and the J gene lost 0 bases, with 12 bases spanning the gap. The CDR3, as DNA: TGTGCCAGCAGCTTAGCGCAGGGAACGAGCTCCTACGAGCAGTACTTC. Translating gives CASSLAQGTSSYEQYF.

The genes are TRBV30 and TRBJ2-7, with TRBD1 matching 8 bases. This CDR3 is 13 amino acids long. After removal of 8 bases from V and 6 bases from J, the junction contained 12 bases not matched to a gene. Per germline, CDR1 GTSNPN and CDR2 SVGIG (reference sequence). The CDR3 protein is CAGTGTGVPEQYF. Written as DNA, the CDR3 is TGTGCCGGGACCGGGACAGGAGTTCCCGAGCAGTACTTC. Combining the CDR3 with reference TRBV30 and TRBJ2-7 gives the whole variable domain SQTIHQWPATLVQPVGSPLSLECTVEGTSNPNLYWYRQAAGRGLQLLFYSVGIGQISSEVPQNLSASRPQDRQFILSSKKLLLSDSGFYLCAGTGTGVPEQYFGPGTRLTVT.

The J gene is TRBJ2-7, the V gene TRBV5-6; maybe TRBD2 (6 bases). There are 13 residues in the CDR3. In germline, CDR1 is SGHDT, CDR2 YYEEEE. V gave up 4 bases and J gave up 3 bases, with 11 bases separating them. Written as DNA, the CDR3 is TGTGCCAGCAGCCAGGAGGGCTACTACGAGCAGTACTTC. Its translation: CASSQEGYYEQYF.

The J gene is TRBJ1-3, the V gene TRBV18, with 8 nucleotides matching TRBD1. The CDR3 consists of 16 residues. V gave up 2 bases and J gave up 3 bases; unmatched junction bases: 6. Germline CDR1 KGHSH, CDR2 LQKENI. The CDR3 nucleotides are TGTGCCAGCTCACCAGCGACAGGGGCGAATGGAAACACCATATATTTT. Residues: CASSPATGANGNTIYF.